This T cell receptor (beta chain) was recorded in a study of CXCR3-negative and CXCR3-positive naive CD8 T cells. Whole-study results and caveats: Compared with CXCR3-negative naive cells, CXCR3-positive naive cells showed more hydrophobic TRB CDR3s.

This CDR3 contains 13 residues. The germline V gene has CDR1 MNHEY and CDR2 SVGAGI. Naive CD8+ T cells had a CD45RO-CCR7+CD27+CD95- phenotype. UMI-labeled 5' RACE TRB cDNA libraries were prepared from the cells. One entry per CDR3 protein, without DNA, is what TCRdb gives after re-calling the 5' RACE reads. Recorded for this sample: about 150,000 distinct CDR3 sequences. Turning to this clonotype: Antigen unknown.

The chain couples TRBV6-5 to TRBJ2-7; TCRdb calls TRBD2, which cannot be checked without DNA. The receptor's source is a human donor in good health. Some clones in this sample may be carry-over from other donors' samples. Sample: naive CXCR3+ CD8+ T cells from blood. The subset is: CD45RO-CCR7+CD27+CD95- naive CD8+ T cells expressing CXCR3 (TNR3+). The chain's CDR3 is CASRQLGAYEQYF.